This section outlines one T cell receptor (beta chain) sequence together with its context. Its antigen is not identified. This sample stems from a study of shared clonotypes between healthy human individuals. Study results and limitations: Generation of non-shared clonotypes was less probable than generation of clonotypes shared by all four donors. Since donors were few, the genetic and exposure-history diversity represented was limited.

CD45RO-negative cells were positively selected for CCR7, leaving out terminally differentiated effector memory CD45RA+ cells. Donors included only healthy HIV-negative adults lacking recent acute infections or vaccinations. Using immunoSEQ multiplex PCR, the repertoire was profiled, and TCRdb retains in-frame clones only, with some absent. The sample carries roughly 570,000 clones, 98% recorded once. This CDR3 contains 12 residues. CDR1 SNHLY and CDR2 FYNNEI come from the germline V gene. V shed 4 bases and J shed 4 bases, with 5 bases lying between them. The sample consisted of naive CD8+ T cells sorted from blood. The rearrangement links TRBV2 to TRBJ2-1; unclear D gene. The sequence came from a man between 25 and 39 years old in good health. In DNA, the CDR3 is TGTGCCAGCAGTGTGGGGTACAATGAGCAGTTCTTC. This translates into CASSVGYNEQFF. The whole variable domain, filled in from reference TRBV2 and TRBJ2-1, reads EPEVTQTPSHQVTQMGQEVILRCVPISNHLYFYWYRQILGQKVEFLVSFYNNEISEKSEIFDDQFSVERPDGSNFTLKIRSTKLEDSAMYFCASSVGYNEQFFGPGTRLTVL.